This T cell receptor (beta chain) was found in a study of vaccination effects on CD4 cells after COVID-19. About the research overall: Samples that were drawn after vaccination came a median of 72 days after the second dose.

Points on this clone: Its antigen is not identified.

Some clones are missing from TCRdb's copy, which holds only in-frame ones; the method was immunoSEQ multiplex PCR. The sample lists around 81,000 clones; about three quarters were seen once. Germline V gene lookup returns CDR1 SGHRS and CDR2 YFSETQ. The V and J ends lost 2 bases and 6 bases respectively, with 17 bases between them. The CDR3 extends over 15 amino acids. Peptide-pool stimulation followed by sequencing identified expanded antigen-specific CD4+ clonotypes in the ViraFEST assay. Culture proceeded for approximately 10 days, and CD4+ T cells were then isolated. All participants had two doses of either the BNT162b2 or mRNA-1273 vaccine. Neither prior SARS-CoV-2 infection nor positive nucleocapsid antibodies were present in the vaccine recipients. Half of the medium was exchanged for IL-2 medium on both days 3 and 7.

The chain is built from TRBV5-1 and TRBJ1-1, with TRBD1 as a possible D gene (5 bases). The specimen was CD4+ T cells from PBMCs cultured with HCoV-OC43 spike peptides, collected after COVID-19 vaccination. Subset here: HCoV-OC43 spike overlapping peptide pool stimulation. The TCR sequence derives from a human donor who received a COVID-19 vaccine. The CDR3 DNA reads TGCGCCAGCAGCTTTAGTGCCGGGGGGGTCCCTGAAGCTTTCTTT. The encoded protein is CASSFSAGGVPEAFF.